The present TCR beta chain was sequenced within a study of cytomegalovirus exposure and HLA in healthy donors. Findings and caveats of the study: Subsequent analysis found a tendency for first-cohort TCR clusters to co-occur within the 120 or so validation repertoires. Researchers catalogued about 150 TCR beta chains as cytomegalovirus-associated.

On this clone itself: What it binds is unknown.

Trimming took off 6 bases at V and 3 bases at J, with 17 bases between the two ends. The germline CDR1 and CDR2 sequences are MDHEN and SYDVKM. This CDR3 has 15 amino acids. Libraries were prepared by immunoSEQ multiplex PCR; TCRdb keeps only in-frame clonotypes and omits some of them. In the table there are hundreds of thousands of clones, around 86% of which are singletons. The validation cohort, a group of over a hundred subjects, included the donors and was separate from the roughly 670-subject first cohort. This chain connects TRBV28 to TRBJ1-2, with D possibly being TRBD1 (5 bases). The TCR originated in a woman aged 18-29 years in good health and CMV-seropositive. Sequencing was carried out using PBMCs. DNA of the CDR3: TGTGCCAGCAGGCCCGACAGTTCAAGCCACTATGGCTACACCTTC. This codes for CASRPDSSSHYGYTF.